Listed here are 26 T cell receptor beta chains from one sample, sequenced in a study of blood T cell repertoires in COVID-19. This table comes from immunoSEQ multiplex PCR, and its TCRdb copy is limited to in-frame clones, with some not included. The sample yields some 400,000 clones, about 89% seen once. Sequenced sample: peripheral blood. Source of these receptors: a woman between 55 and 75 years old with COVID-19, enrolled during active disease.

The rearrangement links TRBV7-6 to TRBJ1-3, with D maybe TRBD1 (6 bases). The germline V and J ends were trimmed by 4 bases and 2 bases, with 18 bases remaining between them. CDR1 is SGHVS, CDR2 FNYEAQ, per germline. This CDR3 is 17 amino acids long. CDR3 sequence: CASSSLNTGLAGNTIYF. In nucleotides, the CDR3 is TGTGCCAGCAGCTCCCTTAATACAGGGTTAGCTGGAAACACCATATATTTT.

The chain uses TRBV5-4 and TRBJ1-1; 7 nucleotides line up with TRBD1. V shed 4 bases and J 2 bases; nucleotides not matched to a gene: 8. This CDR3 spans 15 amino acids. Germline V gene data show CDR1 as SGHNT and CDR2 as YYREEE (reference sequence). CDR3: CASSKHRGGNTEAFF. The CDR3 nucleotides read TGTGCCAGCAGCAAACACAGGGGAGGTAACACTGAAGCTTTCTTT.

With regard to this clone: Within the sample, other DNA sequences also encode this same CDR3. This chain joins TRBV6-5 and TRBJ2-7, with no clear D. There are 15 residues in the CDR3. Per the germline V gene, CDR1 is MNHEY and CDR2 is SVGAGI. V lost 0 bases, J lost 1 base, and 10 bases lay in between. The CDR3 here is CASSYSLARSYEQYF. CDR3 nucleotide sequence: TGTGCCAGCAGTTACTCGTTGGCTAGATCCTACGAGCAGTACTTC.

The rearrangement links TRBV20-1 to TRBJ1-5, with D possibly being TRBD1 (5 bases). The CDR3 runs to 10 residues. CDR1 is DFQATT, CDR2 SNEGSKA, per germline (reference sequence). Between the trimmed V and J ends, which lost 7 bases and 5 bases, there was a span of 6 bases. CDR3 DNA: TGCAGTGTAGGGGATCAGCCCCAGCATTTT. Translated, it gives CSVGDQPQHF.

Only one count was recorded for this clone. The chain links TRBV7-9 to TRBJ1-4; TRBD1 might be the D (6 bases). The CDR3 has 15 amino acids. Trimming took off 5 bases at V and 3 bases at J, with 13 bases between the two ends. Looked up from germline, CDR1 is SEHNR and CDR2 is FQNEAQ (reference sequence). The CDR3 loop reads CASSVTGNPNEKLFF. In DNA form, the CDR3 reads TGTGCCAGCAGCGTAACAGGGAATCCTAATGAAAAACTGTTTTTT.

The chain is built from TRBV28 and TRBJ1-2; 7 bases map to TRBD1. Germline-derived CDR1 and CDR2 are MDHEN and SYDVKM. The length of the CDR3 is 13 residues. J lost 6 bases, V lost 3 bases, and 4 bases had no gene match. CDR3 loop: CASSLQGGDGYTF. CDR3 sequence (DNA): TGTGCCAGCAGTTTGCAAGGGGGCGATGGCTACACCTTC.

This clone was counted a few times. The CDR3 DNA is TGTGCCAGCTCACCAGTACCTGCCAGGCAGACCCAGTACTTC. Amino acids: CASSPVPARQTQYF. The rearrangement uses TRBV18 and TRBJ2-5; D is unclear. Trimming removed 2 bases from V and 6 bases from J, with 13 bases in between. Germline values: CDR1 KGHSH, CDR2 LQKENI. This CDR3 has 14 amino acids.

The V call is TRBV18, the J call TRBJ1-6; 8 nucleotides line up with TRBD1. V lost 3 bases, J lost 7 bases, and 17 bases stayed unmatched. This CDR3 spans 19 amino acids. Germline CDR1 is KGHSH and CDR2 is LQKENI. This CDR3 is CASSPREGYRRQGNSPLHF. The DNA of the CDR3 is TGTGCCAGCTCACCGAGAGAGGGATACAGGAGACAGGGGAATTCACCCCTCCACTTT.

Remarks on this clone: Other DNA sequences of this sample code for an identical CDR3. The chain is built from TRBV18 and TRBJ2-3, with D possibly being TRBD2 (5 bases). V lost 2 bases to trimming and J lost 0 bases, with 6 bases between them. Germline CDR1 KGHSH, CDR2 LQKENI. This CDR3 is built from 14 residues. CDR3 nucleotide sequence: TGTGCCAGCTCACCAGGGAGCAGCACAGATACGCAGTATTTT. Protein: CASSPGSSTDTQYF.

This chain connects TRBV6-4 to TRBJ2-1; D gene ambiguous. V was trimmed by 4 bases and J by 5 bases, leaving 9 bases between them. The germline CDR1 and CDR2 sequences are MRHNA and SNTAGT. This CDR3 spans 13 amino acids. The CDR3 loop is CASSVSSNNEQFF. In DNA form, the CDR3 reads TGTGCCAGCAGTGTATCTAGTAACAATGAGCAGTTCTTC.

The V and J genes are TRBV10-2 and TRBJ1-5; 10 bases fit TRBD1. The CDR3 consists of 15 residues. The trim removed 9 bases at V and 7 bases at J, leaving 12 bases unmatched. The germline V gene has CDR1 WSHSY and CDR2 SAAADI. For the CDR3, the DNA is TGCGCCAGTAGAAAGGGACAGGGGCCGGAGCAGCCCCAGCATTTT. Translated, it gives CASRKGQGPEQPQHF.

The chain has TRBV7-3 and TRBJ2-6, with D uncertain. The V gene lost 4 bases and the J gene lost 0 bases, with 4 bases spanning the gap. The germline CDR1 and CDR2 sequences are SGHTA and FQGTGA. The CDR3 runs 14 residues. The CDR3 DNA sequence: TGTGCCAGCAGCTCGGGCTCTGGGGCCAACGTCCTGACTTTC. It translates to CASSSGSGANVLTF.

This clone was found a few times. The V gene is TRBV7-2, the J gene TRBJ1-2, with TRBD1 matching 7 bases. Per the germline V gene, CDR1 is SGHTA and CDR2 is FQGNSA. This CDR3 region has 15 residues. Trimming at V came to 5 bases and at J to 2 bases, leaving 8 bases not matched to a gene. The CDR3 here is CASSDFPGGNYGYTF. In DNA form, the CDR3 reads TGTGCCAGCAGCGACTTTCCAGGGGGAAACTATGGCTACACCTTC.

This chain uses TRBV27 with TRBJ1-6; the D gene is possibly TRBD1 (6 bases). V lost 5 bases and J 9 bases, leaving 23 bases between the germline ends. CDR1 MNHEY and CDR2 SMNVEV come from the germline V gene (reference sequence). The CDR3 covers 17 residues. DNA for the CDR3: TGTGCCAGCAGTCCTCGGCCTACGGGGGGCTGGCGTTCACCCCTCCACTTT. It codes for CASSPRPTGGWRSPLHF.

This clone was observed a few times. The chain carries TRBV7-2 and TRBJ1-1; D is possibly TRBD1 (5 bases). Trimming took 7 bases from V and 1 from J, leaving 10 bases between them. CDR3 size: 13 residues. Looked up from germline, CDR1 is SGHTA and CDR2 is FQGNSA. CDR3 sequence reads: CASTTGGNTEAFF. The CDR3 DNA is TGTGCCAGCACCACGGGGGGGAACACTGAAGCTTTCTTT.

V is TRBV5-6 and J is TRBJ1-4; D call uncertain. V dropped 4 bases and J dropped 7 bases, with 17 bases sitting between them. The germline V gene has CDR1 SGHDT and CDR2 YYEEEE. The CDR3 sequence is 15 residues long. The CDR3 DNA is TGTGCCAGCAGCCGGGCGGGATCTAGAGGTGAAAAACTGTTTTTT. It translates to CASSRAGSRGEKLFF.

This clone was recorded only once. The chain couples TRBV28 to TRBJ1-2; D possibly corresponds to TRBD1 (5 bases). This CDR3 has 15 amino acids. V lost 2 bases and J 8 bases, leaving 18 bases between the germline ends. Looked up from germline, CDR1 is MDHEN and CDR2 is SYDVKM. The CDR3 nucleotides read TGTGCCAGCAGTTTAAACGACGCGGGGGTAAGAGGCTACACCTTC. It codes for CASSLNDAGVRGYTF.

This rearrangement joins TRBV19 to TRBJ1-2, with unresolved D. The CDR3 is 14 residues long. CDR1 LNHDA and CDR2 SQIVND come from the germline V gene (reference sequence). V lost 3 bases and J lost 6, with 14 bases in between. In DNA, the CDR3 is TGTGCCAGTAGTATGGTCACACTCCGGGATGGCTACACCTTC. This gives the protein CASSMVTLRDGYTF.

The chain carries TRBV27 and TRBJ1-1, with 7 bases fitting TRBD1. CDR1 MNHEY and CDR2 SMNVEV come from the germline V gene (reference sequence). There are 13 residues in the CDR3. Unmatched junction bases numbered 1, after V lost 2 bases and J lost 4 bases. This CDR3 reads CASSLQGGTEAFF. CDR3 nucleotide sequence: TGTGCCAGCAGTTTACAGGGGGGCACTGAAGCTTTCTTT.

This chain connects TRBV28 to TRBJ2-5; 7 nucleotides line up with TRBD2. This CDR3 comprises 18 residues. Losses at the gene ends were 4 bases for V and 1 base for J; bases not matched to a gene: 15. Germline V gene sequence: CDR1 MDHEN, CDR2 SYDVKM. CDR3 nucleotides: TGTGCCAGCAGTTCCCTTGGCAGGGCGGGGGAGAGCCAAGAGACCCAGTACTTC. Encoded protein: CASSSLGRAGESQETQYF.

The chain carries TRBV28 and TRBJ1-2, with 9 nucleotides matching TRBD1. The CDR3 extends over 14 amino acids. V shed 5 bases and J 10 bases; nucleotides not matched to a gene: 11. Per the germline V gene, CDR1 is MDHEN and CDR2 is SYDVKM. The CDR3 protein is CASSEGGTGIDYTF. CDR3 in DNA: TGTGCCAGCAGTGAGGGCGGGACAGGGATTGACTACACCTTC.

This chain connects TRBV18 to TRBJ2-7; 9 nucleotides match TRBD1. The CDR3 is made up of 16 amino acids. CDR1 is KGHSH and CDR2 is LQKENI in the germline V gene. After removal of 1 base from V and 6 bases from J, the junction contained 10 bases not matched to a gene. The CDR3 is CASSPLGPGQGGEQYF. The DNA for the CDR3 is TGTGCCAGCTCACCACTCGGACCGGGACAGGGCGGCGAGCAGTACTTC.

A single count supports this clone. The chain carries TRBV3-1 (or the pseudogene TRBV3-2) and TRBJ1-1; 8 nucleotides line up with TRBD1. Trimming at V came to 4 bases and at J to 11 bases, leaving 18 bases not matched to a gene. The CDR3 loop spans 16 amino acids. Germline V CDR1 and CDR2: LGHDT, YNNKEL (reference sequence). CDR3 sequence: CASSLEGVGQGGVAFF. In DNA, the CDR3 is TGTGCCAGCAGCCTTGAGGGCGTCGGACAGGGTGGCGTGGCTTTCTTT.

The V call is TRBV25-1, the J call TRBJ1-1, with D possibly being TRBD1 (5 bases). The V end lost 6 bases, the J end lost 1 base, and 18 bases lay between the germline ends. The CDR3 totals 16 residues. Per the germline V gene, CDR1 is MGHDK and CDR2 is SYGVNS. CDR3 in amino acids: CASSDLRGRGNTEAFF. CDR3 nucleotides: TGTGCCAGCAGCGACCTGAGAGGGAGGGGGAACACTGAAGCTTTCTTT.

This clone was picked up many times. V gene TRBV2 combines with J gene TRBJ1-3; no reliable D call. V was cut by 11 bases and J by 0 bases, with 14 bases left in between. The CDR3 covers 14 residues. Germline CDR1 SNHLY, CDR2 FYNNEI. CDR3 protein: CARQPSASGNTIYF. CDR3 sequence (DNA): TGTGCCCGACAACCCTCCGCCTCTGGAAACACCATATATTTT.

V and J are TRBV6-6 and TRBJ2-5, with 7 bases aligning to TRBD2. CDR1 MNHNY and CDR2 SVGAGI come from the germline V gene (reference sequence). Trimming at V came to 6 bases and at J to 4 bases, leaving 5 bases not matched to a gene. The CDR3 loop spans 13 amino acids. CDR3 region: CASSLGGGETQYF. The CDR3 region has the DNA TGTGCCAGCAGCCTGGGGGGGGGAGAGACCCAGTACTTC.